The 17 T cell receptor beta chains below come from one sample, sequenced in a study of shared clonotypes between healthy human individuals. Some clones are missing from TCRdb's copy, which holds only in-frame ones; the method was immunoSEQ multiplex PCR. The profile shows 1 million to 1.3 million clones, 75% to 80% of them singletons. Sequencing used memory CD4+ T cells from PBMCs. Specified subset: CD45RA-negative fraction. The source is a man in his late teens or twenties in good health. Some clones in this sample may be carry-over from other donors' samples.

This chain connects TRBV27 to TRBJ1-5; unclear D gene. The CDR3 has 13 amino acids. V lost 0 bases, J lost 3 bases, and 3 bases lay in between. Germline lookup yields CDR1 MNHEY and CDR2 SMNVEV (reference sequence). DNA for the CDR3: TGTGCCAGCAGTTTATCGGCCAATCAGCCCCAGCATTTT. Its protein is CASSLSANQPQHF.

The chain employs TRBV9 and TRBJ2-1, with 7 positions matching TRBD2. This CDR3 comprises 16 residues. The ends lost 0 bases at V and 4 bases at J; junction bases unmatched: 7. Germline CDR1 reads SGDLS; CDR2 reads YYNGEE. The CDR3 sequence: CASSVGVASGYNEQFF. The CDR3 DNA sequence: TGTGCCAGCAGCGTAGGGGTTGCTAGCGGATACAATGAGCAGTTCTTC. The entire variable domain, with the rest obtained from reference TRBV9 and TRBJ2-1, is as follows: DSGVTQTPKHLITATGQRVTLRCSPRSGDLSVYWYQQSLDQGLQFLIQYYNGEERAKGNILERFSAQQFPDLHSELNLSSLELGDSALYFCASSVGVASGYNEQFFGPGTRLTVL.

The rearrangement uses TRBV7-2 and TRBJ2-7, with TRBD1 matching over 8 bases. The CDR3 length is 14 residues. Germline lookup yields CDR1 SGHTA and CDR2 FQGNSA. V shed 8 bases, J shed 6 bases, and the junction held 12 bases outside the gene matches. The CDR3 reads CASGETGVTLEQYF. CDR3 bases: TGTGCCAGCGGAGAGACAGGGGTTACCCTCGAGCAGTACTTC.

This clone was observed a handful of times. The chain links TRBV4-2 to TRBJ2-7; no definite D call. Trimming cost V 1 base and J 10 bases, with 14 bases left between them. Germline V lookup: CDR1 LGHNA, CDR2 YNFKEQ. CDR3 length: 13 residues. The CDR3 DNA sequence: TGTGCCAGCAGCCAAGGCGCGGTCGATGGCCAGTACTTC. Its translation: CASSQGAVDGQYF.

V is TRBV29-1 and J is TRBJ1-2, with D possibly TRBD1 on 5 matching bases. With 3 bases removed from V and 4 bases from J, the gap between germline ends came to 9 bases. In germline, CDR1 is SQVTM, CDR2 ANQGSEA. This CDR3 region has 12 residues. The CDR3 loop reads CSVDQGPYGYTF. The CDR3 DNA reads TGCAGCGTTGACCAGGGCCCCTATGGCTACACCTTC.

The chain uses TRBV7-9 and TRBJ1-4; no firm D call. Germline CDR1 reads SEHNR; CDR2 reads FQNEAQ (reference sequence). This CDR3 is 14 amino acids long. Trimming removed 3 bases at V and 7 bases at J, with 12 bases between. The CDR3 region is CASSFERWGEKLFF. CDR3 nucleotides: TGTGCCAGCAGCTTCGAACGTTGGGGTGAAAAACTGTTTTTT.

This chain uses TRBV28 with TRBJ2-1; TRBD2 aligns across 7 bases. J was trimmed by 7 bases and V by 1 base; bases with no gene match: 10. The CDR3 runs 16 residues. Germline V gives CDR1 MDHEN, CDR2 SYDVKM. The CDR3 bases are TGTGCCAGCAGTTTATTGACTAGCCCTAAGGATAATGAGCAGTTCTTC. It codes for CASSLLTSPKDNEQFF.

Points on this clone: Germline is not matched at one junction end, which may reflect a read error. This chain links TRBV7-8 with TRBJ1-2; a weak D match, TRBD1 (6 bases). The CDR3 extends over 12 amino acids. Looked up from germline, CDR1 is SGHVS and CDR2 is FQNEAQ. Written as DNA, the CDR3 is TGTGCCAGCAGCTTCGACAGGCCCCCCATCGCCTTC. Translating gives CASSFDRPPIAF.

This rearrangement joins TRBV4-2 to TRBJ2-3; no clear D gene. V gave up 4 bases and J gave up 5 bases, with 10 bases separating them. The length of the CDR3 is 13 residues. Germline-derived CDR1 and CDR2 are LGHNA and YNFKEQ. CDR3 in DNA: TGTGCCAGCAGCCCCAAAGTAGTAGATACGCAGTATTTT. It specifies CASSPKVVDTQYF.

This clone was seen more than once but under ten times. Other DNA sequences from this sample encode an identical CDR3 as well. This chain connects TRBV29-1 to TRBJ2-7, with 8 bases matching TRBD1. Per the germline V gene, CDR1 is SQVTM and CDR2 is ANQGSEA. This CDR3 contains 11 residues. The V segment lost 6 bases and the J segment 3 bases; nucleotides outside the gene matches: 1. The CDR3 is CSVGTGYEQYF. CDR3 in DNA: TGCAGCGTGGGGACAGGCTACGAGCAGTACTTC.

The J gene is TRBJ1-1, the V gene TRBV4-2, with 7 bases matching TRBD1. The V gene's germline CDR1 is LGHNA and CDR2 YNFKEQ. V lost 1 base and J lost 1; bases outside the gene matches: 12. The CDR3 is 18 amino acids. The CDR3 region has the DNA TGTGCCAGCAGCCAAGGGCGCAGGGGGGCCTTGCCGAACACTGAAGCTTTCTTT. Its translation is CASSQGRRGALPNTEAFF.

This rearrangement joins TRBV7-2 to TRBJ2-1, with D possibly being TRBD1 (5 bases). The germline gives CDR1 SGHTA, CDR2 FQGNSA. The CDR3 has 14 amino acids. Trimming took off 5 bases at V and 8 bases at J, with 16 bases between the two ends. Here the CDR3 DNA reads TGTGCCAGCAGCCCGAACCTCCAGGGTGATGAGCAGTTCTTC. This sequence encodes CASSPNLQGDEQFF.

The gene calls are TRBV19 and TRBJ1-2; D possibly corresponds to TRBD1 (5 bases). This CDR3 is 16 amino acids long. CDR1 is LNHDA, CDR2 SQIVND, per germline (reference sequence). V was shortened by 2 bases and J by 2 bases, with 15 bases between the two germline ends. The CDR3 spells CASSIRGPVRNYGYTF. The CDR3 DNA sequence: TGTGCCAGTAGTATAAGGGGCCCCGTCCGAAACTATGGCTACACCTTC. Drawing the rest from reference TRBV19 and TRBJ1-2, the complete variable domain is DGGITQSPKYLFRKEGQNVTLSCEQNLNHDAMYWYRQDPGQGLRLIYYSQIVNDFQKGDIAEGYSVSREKKESFPLTVTSAQKNPTAFYLCASSIRGPVRNYGYTFGSGTRLTVV.

The chain joins TRBV27 to TRBJ1-2; TRBD1 aligns across 7 bases. Germline trimming cut 5 bases from V and 2 bases from J; bases unmatched to any gene: 2. Germline V CDR1 and CDR2: MNHEY, SMNVEV (reference sequence). The CDR3 length is 13 residues. The CDR3 DNA reads as TGTGCCAGCAGTAAACAGGGGAACTATGGCTACACCTTC. This gives the protein CASSKQGNYGYTF.

This rearrangement joins TRBV30 to TRBJ1-2; TRBD1 matches 7 bases. CDR3 length equals 12 residues. Germline V lookup: CDR1 GTSNPN, CDR2 SVGIG (reference sequence). Losses at the gene ends were 0 bases for V and 8 bases for J; bases not matched to a gene: 3. CDR3 in amino acids: CAWSVTGVGYTF. The CDR3 DNA follows: TGTGCCTGGAGTGTTACAGGGGTCGGCTACACCTTC. The full variable domain, in which reference TRBV30 and TRBJ1-2 provide the parts outside the CDR3, is SQTIHQWPATLVQPVGSPLSLECTVEGTSNPNLYWYRQAAGRGLQLLFYSVGIGQISSEVPQNLSASRPQDRQFILSSKKLLLSDSGFYLCAWSVTGVGYTFGSGTRLTVV.

V usage is TRBV19 and J usage is TRBJ1-2; TRBD1 matches 8 bases. This CDR3 has 14 amino acids. From germline, CDR1 is LNHDA and CDR2 SQIVND (reference sequence). Trimming took 6 bases from V and 3 from J; bases not matched to a gene: 6. The chain's CDR3 is CASRDGQGYYGYTF. Written as DNA, the CDR3 is TGTGCCAGTAGGGATGGACAGGGCTACTATGGCTACACCTTC.

This chain connects TRBV9 to TRBJ1-1, with a possible D match to TRBD1 (5 bases). This CDR3 has 14 amino acids. V lost 4 bases, J lost 1 base, and 11 bases lay in between. The germline V gene encodes CDR1 SGDLS and CDR2 YYNGEE. CDR3 in DNA: TGTGCCAGCAGCACCTTGGGGCAGAACACTGAAGCTTTCTTT. This encodes CASSTLGQNTEAFF.